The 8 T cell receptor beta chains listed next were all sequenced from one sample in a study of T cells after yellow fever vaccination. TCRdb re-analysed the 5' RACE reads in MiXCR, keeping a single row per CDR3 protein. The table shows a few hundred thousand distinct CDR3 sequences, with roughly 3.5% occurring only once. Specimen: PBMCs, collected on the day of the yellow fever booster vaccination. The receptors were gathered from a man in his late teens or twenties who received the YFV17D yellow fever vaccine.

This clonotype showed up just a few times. CDR3 nucleotides: TGTGCCAGCAGCTCCCGGGGCGAGCAGTACTTC. It encodes CASSSRGEQYF. The V and J genes are TRBV7-2 and TRBJ2-7; possibly TRBD2 for D (5 bases). The CDR3 is made up of 11 amino acids. V dropped 4 bases and J dropped 6 bases, with 7 bases sitting between them. Germline values: CDR1 SGHTA, CDR2 FQGNSA.

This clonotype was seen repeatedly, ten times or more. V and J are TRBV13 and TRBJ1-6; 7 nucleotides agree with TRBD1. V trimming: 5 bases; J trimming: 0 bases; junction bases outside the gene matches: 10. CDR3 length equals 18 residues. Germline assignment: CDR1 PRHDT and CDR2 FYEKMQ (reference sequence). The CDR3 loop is CASSLRTGVSSYNSPLHF. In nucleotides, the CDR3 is TGTGCCAGCAGCCTCCGGACAGGAGTCAGCTCCTATAATTCACCCCTCCACTTT.

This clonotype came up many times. CDR3 loop: CASSSRVLGGGIQYF. In DNA, the CDR3 is TGTGCCAGCAGCTCTAGGGTGCTGGGGGGGGGCATTCAGTACTTC. This chain uses TRBV7-9 with TRBJ2-4; 7 bases agree with TRBD2. The V segment lost 4 bases and the J segment 9 bases; nucleotides outside the gene matches: 12. CDR1 is SEHNR and CDR2 is FQNEAQ in the germline V gene (reference sequence). The CDR3 runs 15 residues.

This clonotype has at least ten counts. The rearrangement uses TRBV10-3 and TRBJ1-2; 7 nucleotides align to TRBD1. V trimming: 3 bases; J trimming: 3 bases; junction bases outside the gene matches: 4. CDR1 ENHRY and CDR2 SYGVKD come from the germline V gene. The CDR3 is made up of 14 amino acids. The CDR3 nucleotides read TGTGCCATCAGTGAACAGGGGTGGGACTATGGCTACACCTTC. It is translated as CAISEQGWDYGYTF.

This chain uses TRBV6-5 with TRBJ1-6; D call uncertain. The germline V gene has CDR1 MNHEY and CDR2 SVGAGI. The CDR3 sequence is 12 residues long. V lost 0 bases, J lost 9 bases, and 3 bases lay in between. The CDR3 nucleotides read TGTGCCAGCAGTTACTCTTTTTCACCCCTCCACTTT. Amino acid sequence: CASSYSFSPLHF.

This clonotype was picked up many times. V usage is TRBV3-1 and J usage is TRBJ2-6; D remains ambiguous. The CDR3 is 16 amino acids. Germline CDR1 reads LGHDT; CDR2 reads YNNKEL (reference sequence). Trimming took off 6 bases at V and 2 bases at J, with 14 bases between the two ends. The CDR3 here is CASSPYIAPGANVLTF. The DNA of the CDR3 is TGTGCCAGCAGTCCATACATAGCCCCTGGGGCCAACGTCCTGACTTTC.

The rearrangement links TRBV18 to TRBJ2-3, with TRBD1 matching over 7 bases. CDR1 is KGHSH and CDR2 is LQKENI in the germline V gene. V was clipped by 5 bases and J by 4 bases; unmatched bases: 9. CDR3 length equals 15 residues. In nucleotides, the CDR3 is TGTGCCAGCTCATCCGGGACAGAGGGGCCAGATACGCAGTATTTT. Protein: CASSSGTEGPDTQYF.

CDR3 region: CAISAGGGQPQHF. The CDR3 DNA sequence: TGTGCCATCAGTGCAGGGGGCGGGCAGCCCCAGCATTTT. The rearrangement uses TRBV10-3 and TRBJ1-5; 8 positions match TRBD1. The ends lost 4 bases at V and 7 bases at J; junction bases unmatched: 3. This CDR3 is built from 13 residues. CDR1 is ENHRY, CDR2 SYGVKD, per germline.